The 27 T cell receptor beta chains below all came from one sample that was sequenced in a study of blood T cell repertoires in COVID-19. Measured with immunoSEQ multiplex PCR; TCRdb has only the in-frame clones, and not every one. In the table there are about 390,000 clones, around 87% of which are singletons. Sequencing was performed on peripheral blood. These receptors originate from a woman aged 60 to 75 with COVID-19, enrolled during active disease.

Only one count was recorded for this clone. This chain uses TRBV7-9 with TRBJ1-2; D is undetermined. V was shortened by 0 bases and J by 0 bases, with 11 bases between the two germline ends. Germline CDR1 and CDR2: SEHNR and FQNEAQ (reference sequence). The CDR3 runs 16 residues. The CDR3 spells CASSLAPRTPNYGYTF. CDR3 coding DNA: TGTGCCAGCAGCTTAGCGCCGAGGACTCCTAACTATGGCTACACCTTC.

This chain joins TRBV5-1 and TRBJ1-1; 9 bases map to TRBD1. CDR3 size: 11 residues. Germline V gene data show CDR1 as SGHRS and CDR2 as YFSETQ. Trimming at V came to 4 bases and at J to 11 bases, leaving 3 bases not matched to a gene. CDR3 region: CASSGTGLAFF. The CDR3 DNA reads as TGCGCCAGCAGCGGGACAGGGCTTGCTTTCTTT.

The gene calls are TRBV5-1 and TRBJ2-5; D remains unclear. V lost 2 bases to trimming and J lost 7 bases, with 15 bases between them. The germline gives CDR1 SGHRS, CDR2 YFSETQ. The CDR3 is made up of 14 amino acids. CDR3 sequence (DNA): TGCGCCAGCAGCTTTCTGCCCGCGGTGGGGACCCAGTACTTC. Translated, it gives CASSFLPAVGTQYF.

V usage is TRBV10-3 and J usage is TRBJ2-6, with 8 positions matching TRBD1. Germline lookup yields CDR1 ENHRY and CDR2 SYGVKD. V lost 6 bases to trimming and J lost 4 bases; unmatched junction nucleotides: 8. The length of the CDR3 is 16 residues. The CDR3 DNA sequence: TGTGCCATCAGGCCGGGACAGGCATTAGGGGCCAACGTCCTGACTTTC. Its translation is CAIRPGQALGANVLTF.

The chain has TRBV7-9 and TRBJ2-3; D unresolved. With 5 bases removed from V and 4 bases from J, the gap between germline ends came to 13 bases. The CDR3 loop spans 14 amino acids. CDR1 is SEHNR, CDR2 FQNEAQ, per germline (reference sequence). The CDR3 sequence is CASSPSPVPDTQYF. CDR3 in DNA: TGTGCCAGCAGCCCTAGTCCAGTCCCAGATACGCAGTATTTT. The variable domain in full, completed from reference TRBV7-9 and TRBJ2-3, reads DTGVSQNPRHKITKRGQNVTFRCDPISEHNRLYWYRQTLGQGPEFLTYFQNEAQLEKSRLLSDRFSAERPKGSFSTLEIQRTEQGDSAMYLCASSPSPVPDTQYFGPGTRLTVL.

The rearrangement joins TRBV6-5 to TRBJ1-1; D call uncertain. The CDR3 runs 14 residues. Trimming pared 5 bases from V and 6 bases from J, leaving 16 bases between. Germline CDR1 and CDR2: MNHEY and SVGAGI. DNA for the CDR3: TGTGCCAGCAGTAACGGACTCTCCTCCCCTGAAGCTTTCTTT. Translated, it gives CASSNGLSSPEAFF.

The chain is built from TRBV3-1 (or the pseudogene TRBV3-2) and TRBJ2-7, with TRBD2 matching over 13 bases. CDR3 length equals 13 residues. Germline trimming cut 4 bases from V and 7 bases from J; bases unmatched to any gene: 1. CDR1 and CDR2 (germline): LGHDT, YNNKEL (reference sequence). The CDR3: CASSPGLAGEQYF. DNA for the CDR3: TGTGCCAGCAGCCCGGGACTAGCGGGGGAGCAGTACTTC.

The chain uses TRBV6-8 and TRBJ2-7, with D perhaps matching TRBD1 (5 bases). Germline V gene data show CDR1 as MNHGY and CDR2 as SAAAGT. The CDR3 is 17 residues long. V lost 0 bases to trimming and J lost 2 bases, with 17 bases between them. The CDR3 nucleotides are TGTGCCAGCAGTTACTCAACCGACAGAACAAATACCTACGAGCAGTACTTC. It yields the protein CASSYSTDRTNTYEQYF.

The gene calls are TRBV19 and TRBJ2-3, with 8 bases that match TRBD2. The germline CDR1 and CDR2 sequences are LNHDA and SQIVND (reference sequence). Trimming at V came to 3 bases and at J to 3 bases, leaving 8 bases not matched to a gene. This CDR3 region has 16 residues. CDR3 amino acids: CASSIYIAGGTDTQYF. CDR3 bases: TGTGCCAGTAGTATCTACATCGCGGGGGGAACAGATACGCAGTATTTT.

The CDR3 loop is CASSPRTGDNSPLHF. CDR3 DNA: TGTGCCAGCAGCCCTAGGACAGGGGATAATTCACCCCTCCACTTT. The chain uses TRBV5-4 and TRBJ1-6; 9 bases match TRBD1. Per germline, CDR1 SGHNT and CDR2 YYREEE (reference sequence). V was clipped by 4 bases and J by 5 bases; unmatched bases: 4. The CDR3 loop spans 15 amino acids.

The gene calls are TRBV2 and TRBJ2-7; 11 bases line up with TRBD2. This CDR3 contains 15 residues. V trimming: 3 bases; J trimming: 6 bases; junction bases outside the gene matches: 7. Per the germline V gene, CDR1 is SNHLY and CDR2 is FYNNEI. The CDR3 loop is CASSEVAGGPVEQYF. CDR3 DNA sequence: TGTGCCAGCAGTGAGGTAGCGGGGGGGCCGGTCGAGCAGTACTTC.

The chain uses TRBV9 and TRBJ1-3; TRBD1 might be the D (5 bases). CDR3 size: 22 residues. Looked up from germline, CDR1 is SGDLS and CDR2 is YYNGEE. The V and J ends lost 2 bases and 0 bases respectively, with 30 bases between them. CDR3 sequence reads: CASSVSKEMETETPYSGNTIYF. In DNA, the CDR3 is TGTGCCAGCAGCGTTTCGAAGGAAATGGAGACAGAGACGCCCTACTCTGGAAACACCATATATTTT.

The genes are TRBV30 and TRBJ2-5; D is ambiguous. Germline CDR1 is GTSNPN and CDR2 is SVGIG (reference sequence). The CDR3 contains 14 residues. The V end lost 3 bases, the J end lost 5 bases, and 16 bases lay between the germline ends. Here the CDR3 DNA reads TGTGCCTGGAGGCAACGCCCGTCCCGGGAGACCCAGTACTTC. Translating gives CAWRQRPSRETQYF.

This chain connects TRBV9 to TRBJ2-3; unclear D gene. This CDR3 is 15 amino acids long. The germline gives CDR1 SGDLS, CDR2 YYNGEE. Trimming cost V 6 bases and J 0 bases, with 14 bases left between them. The DNA of the CDR3 is TGTGCCAGCACCCGTGACGGGTCTAGCACAGATACGCAGTATTTT. Protein product: CASTRDGSSTDTQYF.

V usage is TRBV10-1 and J usage is TRBJ2-3; 9 bases are shared with TRBD2. This CDR3 spans 17 amino acids. Per germline, CDR1 WNHNN and CDR2 SYGVQD (reference sequence). V lost 3 bases, J lost 0 bases, and 7 bases stayed unmatched. Here the CDR3 reads CASSDASGVPSTDTQYF. The CDR3 bases are TGCGCCAGCAGTGACGCTAGCGGGGTTCCTAGCACAGATACGCAGTATTTT.

This clone has just one count. The chain has TRBV6-5 and TRBJ1-2, with D uncertain. This CDR3 region has 15 residues. Trimming removed 10 bases at V and 11 bases at J, with 29 bases between. Germline assignment: CDR1 MNHEY and CDR2 SVGAGI. The CDR3 sequence is CANRESIAGGQPYTF. CDR3 DNA: TGTGCCAACCGAGAATCGATTGCAGGTGGTCAGCCGTACACCTTC.

The V and J genes are TRBV11-3 and TRBJ2-2; TRBD1 agrees at 7 bases. The CDR3 has 15 residues. CDR1 and CDR2 (germline): SGHNT, YENEEA. The junction had 2 bases not matched to a gene; V was cut back by 4 bases and J by 0 bases. The chain's CDR3 is CASSWGQTNTGELFF. The CDR3 DNA reads as TGTGCCAGCAGCTGGGGACAGACGAACACCGGGGAGCTGTTTTTT.

The chain employs TRBV5-1 and TRBJ2-3, with D perhaps TRBD2 (5 bases). V gave up 7 bases and J gave up 0 bases, with 12 bases separating them. The CDR3 length is 14 residues. Germline V gives CDR1 SGHRS, CDR2 YFSETQ. This CDR3 is CASWAGLSTDTQYF. CDR3 coding DNA: TGCGCCAGCTGGGCAGGACTTAGCACAGATACGCAGTATTTT.

The chain recombines TRBV5-1 with TRBJ1-2; 10 bases map to TRBD1. Trimming cost V 2 bases and J 4 bases; bases outside gene matches: 2. The germline V gene has CDR1 SGHRS and CDR2 YFSETQ. The CDR3 extends over 14 amino acids. DNA for the CDR3: TGCGCCAGCAGCTTAGGGGACAGGGGCTATGGCTACACCTTC. Translated, it gives CASSLGDRGYGYTF.

The chain has TRBV5-1 and TRBJ2-5; 14 bases map to TRBD2. CDR3 length: 16 residues. Germline V lookup: CDR1 SGHRS, CDR2 YFSETQ. The J segment lost 2 bases and the V segment lost 0 bases, leaving 0 bases of the junction unmatched. In DNA, the CDR3 is TGCGCCAGCAGCTTGGGACTAGCGGGGGGGCAAGAGACCCAGTACTTC. This sequence encodes CASSLGLAGGQETQYF.

V is TRBV3-1 (or the pseudogene TRBV3-2) and J is TRBJ1-4, with unresolved D. The CDR3 is made up of 15 amino acids. Trimming cost V 1 base and J 7 bases, with 13 bases left between them. Germline CDR1 is LGHDT and CDR2 is YNNKEL (reference sequence). The CDR3 bases are TGTGCCAGCAGCCAAGTTGAGGTGAGCGGTGAAAAACTGTTTTTT. This sequence encodes CASSQVEVSGEKLFF.

The rearrangement uses TRBV18 and TRBJ2-5, with TRBD2 matching over 9 bases. The CDR3 length is 16 residues. V was pared by 0 bases and J by 3 bases, with 5 bases of the junction left unmatched. Per germline, CDR1 KGHSH and CDR2 LQKENI. The CDR3 loop is CASSPPFGGGEETQYF. The CDR3 DNA reads as TGTGCCAGCTCACCACCTTTCGGCGGGGGGGAAGAGACCCAGTACTTC. The full variable domain, in which reference TRBV18 and TRBJ2-5 provide the parts outside the CDR3, is NAGVMQNPRHLVRRRGQEARLRCSPMKGHSHVYWYRQLPEEGLKFMVYLQKENIIDESGMPKERFSAEFPKEGPSILRIQQVVRGDSAAYFCASSPPFGGGEETQYFGPGTRLLVL.

In its sample, this clone was seen a few times. The chain employs TRBV12-3 or TRBV12-4 and TRBJ1-5, with D possibly matching TRBD1 (6 bases). V gave up 6 bases and J gave up 6 bases, with 12 bases separating them. The length of the CDR3 is 13 residues. The CDR3 nucleotides are TGTGCCAGCAGACGAACAGGGTCTCAGCCCCAGCATTTT. This sequence encodes CASRRTGSQPQHF.

The chain uses TRBV2 and TRBJ2-5, with 10 bases lining up with TRBD1. V lost 5 bases, J lost 4 bases, and 7 bases stayed unmatched. The germline V gene encodes CDR1 SNHLY and CDR2 FYNNEI. This CDR3 is 15 amino acids long. CDR3 DNA: TGTGCCAGCAGTTACGACAGGGGGCGTTTAGAGACCCAGTACTTC. Protein: CASSYDRGRLETQYF.

The chain joins TRBV28 to TRBJ2-2, with 13 bases aligning to TRBD2. The CDR3 extends over 19 amino acids. Trimming took 1 base from V and 1 from J; bases not matched to a gene: 6. Per germline, CDR1 MDHEN and CDR2 SYDVKM. This CDR3 reads CASSLSWTSGGKNTGELFF. DNA of the CDR3: TGTGCCAGCAGTTTATCCTGGACTAGCGGGGGTAAGAACACCGGGGAGCTGTTTTTT. Based on the CDR3 plus reference TRBV28 and TRBJ2-2, the full variable domain is DVKVTQSSRYLVKRTGEKVFLECVQDMDHENMFWYRQDPGLGLRLIYFSYDVKMKEKGDIPEGYSVSREKKERFSLILESASTNQTSMYLCASSLSWTSGGKNTGELFFGEGSRLTVL.

V usage is TRBV11-2 and J usage is TRBJ2-5; 8 nucleotides line up with TRBD2. The CDR3 length is 17 residues. With 4 bases clipped from V and 2 bases from J, the junction kept 12 bases outside the gene matches. In germline, CDR1 is SGHAT, CDR2 FQNNGV. CDR3 protein: CASSSWGSGGNQETQYF. The CDR3 bases are TGTGCCAGCAGCTCCTGGGGGAGCGGGGGAAATCAAGAGACCCAGTACTTC.

The genes are TRBV10-3 and TRBJ2-1; TRBD2 agrees at 12 bases. V lost 5 bases, J lost 4 bases, and 6 bases stayed unmatched. This CDR3 contains 16 residues. Looked up from germline, CDR1 is ENHRY and CDR2 is SYGVKD. The CDR3 bases are TGTGCCATCAGTCCAAAGACTAGCGGGGGTTACAATGAGCAGTTCTTC. Encoded protein: CAISPKTSGGYNEQFF.